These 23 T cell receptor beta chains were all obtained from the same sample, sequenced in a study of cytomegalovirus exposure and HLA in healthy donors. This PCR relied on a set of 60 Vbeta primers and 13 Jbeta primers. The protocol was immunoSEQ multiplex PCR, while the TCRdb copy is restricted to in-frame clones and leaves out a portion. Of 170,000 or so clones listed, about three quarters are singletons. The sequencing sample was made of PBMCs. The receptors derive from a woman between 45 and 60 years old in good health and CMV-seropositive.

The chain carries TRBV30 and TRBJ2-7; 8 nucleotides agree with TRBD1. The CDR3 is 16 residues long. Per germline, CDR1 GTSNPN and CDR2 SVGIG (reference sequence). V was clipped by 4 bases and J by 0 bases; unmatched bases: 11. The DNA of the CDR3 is TGTGCCTGGAATCCCACCGACAGGGGAAGCTCCTACGAGCAGTACTTC. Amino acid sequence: CAWNPTDRGSSYEQYF.

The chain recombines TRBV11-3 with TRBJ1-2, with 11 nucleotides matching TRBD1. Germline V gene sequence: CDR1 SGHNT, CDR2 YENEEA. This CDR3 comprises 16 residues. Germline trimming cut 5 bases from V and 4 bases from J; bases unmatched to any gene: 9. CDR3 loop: CASSPQGTGGSYGYTF. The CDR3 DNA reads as TGTGCCAGCAGCCCCCAGGGGACAGGGGGAAGCTATGGCTACACCTTC.

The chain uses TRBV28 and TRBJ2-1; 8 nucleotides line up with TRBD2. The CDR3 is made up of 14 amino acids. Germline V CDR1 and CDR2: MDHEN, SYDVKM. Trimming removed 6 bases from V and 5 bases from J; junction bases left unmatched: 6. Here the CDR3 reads CASSPSGSNNEQFF. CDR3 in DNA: TGTGCCAGCAGCCCAAGCGGGAGTAACAATGAGCAGTTCTTC.

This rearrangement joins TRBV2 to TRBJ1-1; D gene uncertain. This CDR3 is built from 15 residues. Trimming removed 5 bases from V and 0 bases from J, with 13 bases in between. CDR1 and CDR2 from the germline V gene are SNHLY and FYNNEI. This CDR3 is CASSFLGEVNTEAFF. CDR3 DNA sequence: TGTGCCAGCAGTTTCCTGGGTGAGGTGAACACTGAAGCTTTCTTT.

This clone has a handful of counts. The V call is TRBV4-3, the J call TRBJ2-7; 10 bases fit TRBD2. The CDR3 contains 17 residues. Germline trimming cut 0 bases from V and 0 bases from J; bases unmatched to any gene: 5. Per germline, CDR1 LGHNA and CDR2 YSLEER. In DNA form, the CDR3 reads TGCGCCAGCAGCCAAGATCGGACTAGCGGTAGCTCCTACGAGCAGTACTTC. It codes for CASSQDRTSGSSYEQYF.

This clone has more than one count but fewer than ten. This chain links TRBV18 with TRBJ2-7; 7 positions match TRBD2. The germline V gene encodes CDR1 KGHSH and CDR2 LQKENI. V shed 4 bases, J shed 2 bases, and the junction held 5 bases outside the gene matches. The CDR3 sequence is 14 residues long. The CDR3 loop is CASSQGGQTYEQYF. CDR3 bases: TGTGCCAGCTCACAGGGAGGGCAAACCTACGAGCAGTACTTC.

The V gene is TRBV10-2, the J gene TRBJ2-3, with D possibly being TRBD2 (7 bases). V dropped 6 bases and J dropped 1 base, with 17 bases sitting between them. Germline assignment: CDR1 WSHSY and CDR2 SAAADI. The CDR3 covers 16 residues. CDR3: CASRVAWGGRTDTQYF. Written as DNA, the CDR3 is TGCGCCAGCAGGGTAGCTTGGGGGGGCCGCACAGATACGCAGTATTTT.

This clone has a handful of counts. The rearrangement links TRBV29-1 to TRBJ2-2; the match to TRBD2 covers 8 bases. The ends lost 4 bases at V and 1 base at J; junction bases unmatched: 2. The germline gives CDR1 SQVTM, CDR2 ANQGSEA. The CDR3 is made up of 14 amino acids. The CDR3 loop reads CSVATSGNTGELFF. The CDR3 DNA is TGCAGCGTTGCTACTAGCGGGAACACCGGGGAGCTGTTTTTT.

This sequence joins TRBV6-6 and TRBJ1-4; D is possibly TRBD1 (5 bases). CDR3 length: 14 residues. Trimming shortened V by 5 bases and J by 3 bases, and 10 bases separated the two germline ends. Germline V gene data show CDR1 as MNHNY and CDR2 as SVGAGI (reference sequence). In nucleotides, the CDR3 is TGTGCCAGCAGTCACGGGGGGTCTAATGAAAAACTGTTTTTT. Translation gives CASSHGGSNEKLFF.

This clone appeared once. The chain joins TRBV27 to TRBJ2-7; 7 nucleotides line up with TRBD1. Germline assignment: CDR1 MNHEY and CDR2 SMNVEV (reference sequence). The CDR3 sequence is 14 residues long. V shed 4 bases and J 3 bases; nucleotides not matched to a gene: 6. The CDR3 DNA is TGTGCCAGCAGTTCACGGGACAGATACTACGAGCAGTACTTC. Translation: CASSSRDRYYEQYF.

The DNA of the CDR3 is TGTGCCAGCAGAGGGACAGTCAATCAGCCCCAGCATTTT. It is translated as CASRGTVNQPQHF. The chain uses TRBV28 and TRBJ1-5, with 7 nucleotides matching TRBD1. Germline assignment: CDR1 MDHEN and CDR2 SYDVKM. The V segment lost 6 bases and the J segment 3 bases; nucleotides outside the gene matches: 2. This CDR3 contains 13 residues.

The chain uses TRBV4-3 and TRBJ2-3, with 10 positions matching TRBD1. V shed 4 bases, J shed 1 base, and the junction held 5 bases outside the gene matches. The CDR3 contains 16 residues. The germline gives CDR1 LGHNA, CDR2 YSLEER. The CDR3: CASSPTGGAGTDTQYF. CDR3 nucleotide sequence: TGCGCCAGCAGCCCGACAGGGGGCGCGGGCACAGATACGCAGTATTTT.

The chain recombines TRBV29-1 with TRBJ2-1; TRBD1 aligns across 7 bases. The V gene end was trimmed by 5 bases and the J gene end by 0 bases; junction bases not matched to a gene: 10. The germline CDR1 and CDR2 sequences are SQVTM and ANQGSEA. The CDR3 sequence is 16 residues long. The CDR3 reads CSVHYRDRHSYNEQFF. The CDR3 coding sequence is TGCAGCGTTCATTATCGGGACAGACACTCCTACAATGAGCAGTTCTTC.

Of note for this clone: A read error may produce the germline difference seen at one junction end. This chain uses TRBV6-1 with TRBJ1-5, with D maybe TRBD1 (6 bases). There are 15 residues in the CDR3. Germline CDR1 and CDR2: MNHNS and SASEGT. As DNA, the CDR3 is TGTGCCTGCAGTGAAGCGAGACAGGAGCATCAGCCCCAGCATTTT. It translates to CACSEARQEHQPQHF.

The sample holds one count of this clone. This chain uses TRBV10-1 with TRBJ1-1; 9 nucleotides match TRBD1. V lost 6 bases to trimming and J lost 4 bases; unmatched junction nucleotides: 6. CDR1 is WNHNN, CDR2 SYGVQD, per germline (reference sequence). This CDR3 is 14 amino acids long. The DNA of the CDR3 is TGCGCCAGCAGCACAGGGGGCGAGAGCACTGAAGCTTTCTTT. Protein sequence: CASSTGGESTEAFF.

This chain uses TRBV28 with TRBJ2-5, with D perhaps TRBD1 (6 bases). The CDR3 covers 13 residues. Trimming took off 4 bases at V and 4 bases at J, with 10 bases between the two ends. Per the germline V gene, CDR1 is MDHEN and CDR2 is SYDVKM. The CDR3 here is CASSSQGRETQYF. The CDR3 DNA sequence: TGTGCCAGCAGTTCTCAGGGGCGAGAGACCCAGTACTTC.

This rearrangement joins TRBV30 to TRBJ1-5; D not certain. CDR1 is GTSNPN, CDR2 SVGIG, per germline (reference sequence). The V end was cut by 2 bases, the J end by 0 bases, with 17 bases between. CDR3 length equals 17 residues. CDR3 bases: TGTGCCTGGAGTCTTCACCTCGGGGATGGTAGCAATCAGCCCCAGCATTTT. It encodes CAWSLHLGDGSNQPQHF.

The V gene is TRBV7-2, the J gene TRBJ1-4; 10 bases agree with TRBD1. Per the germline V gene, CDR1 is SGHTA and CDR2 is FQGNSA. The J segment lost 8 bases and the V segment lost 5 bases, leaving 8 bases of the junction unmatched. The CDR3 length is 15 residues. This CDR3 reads CASSRGGTGEEKLFF. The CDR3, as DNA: TGTGCCAGCAGCCGAGGAGGGACAGGGGAAGAAAAACTGTTTTTT.

The CDR3 here is CASSPAPTVLSGNTIYF. CDR3 sequence (DNA): TGTGCCAGCAGCCCCGCGCCGACAGTCCTCTCTGGAAACACCATATATTTT. The V and J genes are TRBV7-2 and TRBJ1-3; D might be TRBD1 (5 bases). Between the trimmed V and J ends, which lost 5 bases and 0 bases, there was a span of 17 bases. CDR1 and CDR2 (germline): SGHTA, FQGNSA. The CDR3 totals 17 residues.

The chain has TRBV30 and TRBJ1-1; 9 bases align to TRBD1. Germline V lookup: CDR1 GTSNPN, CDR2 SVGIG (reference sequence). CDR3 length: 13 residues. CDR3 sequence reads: CASGQGIVSEAFF. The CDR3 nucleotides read TGTGCTTCGGGACAGGGAATAGTCTCTGAAGCTTTCTTT.

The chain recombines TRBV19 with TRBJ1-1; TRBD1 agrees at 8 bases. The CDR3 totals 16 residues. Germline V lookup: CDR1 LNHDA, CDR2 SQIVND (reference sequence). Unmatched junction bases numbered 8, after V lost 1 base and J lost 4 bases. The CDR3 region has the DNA TGTGCCAGTAGTATAGGGCAGGGGGCTGTCCCCACTGAAGCTTTCTTT. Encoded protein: CASSIGQGAVPTEAFF.

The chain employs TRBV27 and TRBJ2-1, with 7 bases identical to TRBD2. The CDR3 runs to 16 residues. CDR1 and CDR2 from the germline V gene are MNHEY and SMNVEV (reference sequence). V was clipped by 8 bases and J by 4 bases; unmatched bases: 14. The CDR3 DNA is TGTGCCAGCCGACCTCGGGGAGGGGTCGGGTACAATGAGCAGTTCTTC. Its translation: CASRPRGGVGYNEQFF.

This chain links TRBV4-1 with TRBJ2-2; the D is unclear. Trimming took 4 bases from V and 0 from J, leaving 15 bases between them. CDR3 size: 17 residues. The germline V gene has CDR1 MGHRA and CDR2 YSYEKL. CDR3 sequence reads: CASSLEQLFANTGELFF. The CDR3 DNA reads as TGCGCCAGCAGCCTGGAACAGCTATTCGCGAACACCGGGGAGCTGTTTTTT.